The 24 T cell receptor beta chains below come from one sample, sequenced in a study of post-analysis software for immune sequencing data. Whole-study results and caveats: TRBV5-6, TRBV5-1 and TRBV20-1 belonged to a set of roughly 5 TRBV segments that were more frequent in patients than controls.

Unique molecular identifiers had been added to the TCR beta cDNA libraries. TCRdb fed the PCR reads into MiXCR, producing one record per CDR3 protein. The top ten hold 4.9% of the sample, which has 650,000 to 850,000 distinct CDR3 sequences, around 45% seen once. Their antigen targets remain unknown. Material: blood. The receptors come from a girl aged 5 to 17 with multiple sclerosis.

CDR3 DNA sequence: TGTGCCAGCAGCCCTTTGGGGGGTCCGAGCTCCTACAATGAGCAGTTCTTC. Amino acids: CASSPLGGPSSYNEQFF. This sequence joins TRBV7-9 and TRBJ2-1, with D possibly matching TRBD2 (6 bases). Trimming shortened V by 5 bases and J by 0 bases, and 17 bases separated the two germline ends. Germline lookup yields CDR1 SEHNR and CDR2 FQNEAQ (reference sequence). This CDR3 contains 17 residues.

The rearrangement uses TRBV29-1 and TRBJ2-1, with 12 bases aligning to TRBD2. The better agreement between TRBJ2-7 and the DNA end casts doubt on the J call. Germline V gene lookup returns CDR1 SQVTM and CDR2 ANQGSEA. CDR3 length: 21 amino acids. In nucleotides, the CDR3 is TGCAGCGTTGGGTATGCGGGGGGGACTAGCGGGCGGTTGTTCTTATACAATGAGCAGTACTTC. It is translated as CSVGYAGGTSGRLFLYNEQYF.

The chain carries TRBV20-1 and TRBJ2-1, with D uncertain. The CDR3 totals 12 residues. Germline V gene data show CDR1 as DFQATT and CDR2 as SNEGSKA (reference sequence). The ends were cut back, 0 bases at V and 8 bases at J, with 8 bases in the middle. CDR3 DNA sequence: TGCAGTGCTAGAGATCCGAACGATGAGCAGTTCTTC. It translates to CSARDPNDEQFF.

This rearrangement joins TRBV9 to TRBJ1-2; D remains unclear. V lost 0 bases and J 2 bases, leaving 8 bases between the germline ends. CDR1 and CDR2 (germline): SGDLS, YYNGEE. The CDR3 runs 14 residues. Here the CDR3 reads CASSVGAENYGYTF. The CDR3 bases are TGTGCCAGCAGCGTAGGGGCAGAAAACTATGGCTACACCTTC.

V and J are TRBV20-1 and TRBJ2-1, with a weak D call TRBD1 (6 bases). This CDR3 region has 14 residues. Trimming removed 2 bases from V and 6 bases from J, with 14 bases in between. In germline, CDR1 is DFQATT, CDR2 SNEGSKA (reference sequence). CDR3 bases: TGCAGTGCTAGAAGGGGCAGGGGTTTCAATGAGCAGTTCTTC. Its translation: CSARRGRGFNEQFF.

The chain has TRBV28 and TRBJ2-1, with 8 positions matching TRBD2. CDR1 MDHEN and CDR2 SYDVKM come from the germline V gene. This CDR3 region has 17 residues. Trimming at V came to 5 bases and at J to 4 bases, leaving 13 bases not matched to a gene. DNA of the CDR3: TGTGCCAGCAGTCCACCACTAGCGGAGATGATATACAATGAGCAGTTCTTC. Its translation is CASSPPLAEMIYNEQFF.

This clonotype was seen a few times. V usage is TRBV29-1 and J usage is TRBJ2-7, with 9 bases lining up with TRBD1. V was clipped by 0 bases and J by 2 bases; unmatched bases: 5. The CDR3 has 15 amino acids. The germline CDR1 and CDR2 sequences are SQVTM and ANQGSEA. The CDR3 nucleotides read TGCAGCGTTGAAGACGGGACAGGGACCACCTACGAGCAGTACTTC. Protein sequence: CSVEDGTGTTYEQYF.

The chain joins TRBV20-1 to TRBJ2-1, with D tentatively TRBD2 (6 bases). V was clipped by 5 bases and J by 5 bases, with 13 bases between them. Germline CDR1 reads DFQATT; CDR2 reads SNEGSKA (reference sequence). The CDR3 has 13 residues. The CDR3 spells CSAGGLRNNEQFF. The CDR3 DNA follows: TGCAGTGCTGGGGGACTCCGGAACAATGAGCAGTTCTTC.

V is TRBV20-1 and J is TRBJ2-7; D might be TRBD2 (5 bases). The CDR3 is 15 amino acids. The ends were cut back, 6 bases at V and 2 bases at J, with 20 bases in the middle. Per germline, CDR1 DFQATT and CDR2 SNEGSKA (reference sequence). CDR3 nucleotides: TGCAGTGCCCCCCCCAGAGCGGTAGGAGCCTACGAGCAGTACTTC. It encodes CSAPPRAVGAYEQYF.

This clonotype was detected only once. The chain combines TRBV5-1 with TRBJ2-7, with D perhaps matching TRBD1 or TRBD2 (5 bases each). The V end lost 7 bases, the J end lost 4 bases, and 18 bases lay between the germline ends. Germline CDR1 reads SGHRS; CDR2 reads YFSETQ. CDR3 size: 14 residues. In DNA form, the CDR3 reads TGCGCCAGCTCCGGGACCCCTGCCCCATACGAGCAGTACTTC. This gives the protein CASSGTPAPYEQYF. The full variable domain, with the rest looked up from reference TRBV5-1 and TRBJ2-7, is KAGVTQTPRYLIKTRGQQVTLSCSPISGHRSVSWYQQTPGQGLQFLFEYFSETQRNKGNFPGRFSGRQFSNSRSEMNVSTLELGDSALYLCASSGTPAPYEQYFGPGTRLTVT.

The CDR3 loop is CASRAGGRGRGFQETQYF. CDR3 in DNA: TGTGCCAGCAGGGCTGGCGGAAGGGGGCGAGGATTCCAAGAGACCCAGTACTTC. The V gene is TRBV9, the J gene TRBJ2-5; 7 bases are a match to TRBD1. Trimming removed 5 bases from V and 1 base from J; junction bases left unmatched: 17. The CDR3 is 18 residues long. Germline loops: CDR1 SGDLS, CDR2 YYNGEE.

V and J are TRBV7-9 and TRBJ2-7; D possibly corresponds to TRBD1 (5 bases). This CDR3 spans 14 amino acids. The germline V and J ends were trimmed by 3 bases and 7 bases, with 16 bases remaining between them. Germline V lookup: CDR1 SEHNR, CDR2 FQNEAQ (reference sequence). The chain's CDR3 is CASSFDSEKDEQYF. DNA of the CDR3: TGTGCCAGCAGCTTCGACAGCGAGAAGGATGAGCAGTACTTC.

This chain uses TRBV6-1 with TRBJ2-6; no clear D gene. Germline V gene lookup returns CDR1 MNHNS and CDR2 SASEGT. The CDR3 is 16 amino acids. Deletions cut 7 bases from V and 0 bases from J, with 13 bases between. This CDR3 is CASNRQATSGANVLTF. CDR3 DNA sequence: TGTGCCAGCAATCGACAAGCTACCTCTGGGGCCAACGTCCTGACTTTC.

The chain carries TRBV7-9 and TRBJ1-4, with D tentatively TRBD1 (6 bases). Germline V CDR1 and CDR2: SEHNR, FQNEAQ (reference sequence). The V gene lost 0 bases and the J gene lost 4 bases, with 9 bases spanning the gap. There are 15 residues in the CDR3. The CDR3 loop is CASSLATQGNEKLFF. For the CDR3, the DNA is TGTGCCAGCAGCTTAGCAACACAGGGTAATGAAAAACTGTTTTTT.

The CDR3 protein is CASSRTSGRAPYEQYF. In DNA, the CDR3 is TGTGCCAGCAGCAGGACTAGCGGGAGGGCCCCCTACGAGCAGTACTTC. This chain connects TRBV7-2 to TRBJ2-7; 15 nucleotides line up with TRBD2. V trimming: 5 bases; J trimming: 2 bases; junction bases outside the gene matches: 4. CDR3 size: 16 residues. Germline V gives CDR1 SGHTA, CDR2 FQGNSA.

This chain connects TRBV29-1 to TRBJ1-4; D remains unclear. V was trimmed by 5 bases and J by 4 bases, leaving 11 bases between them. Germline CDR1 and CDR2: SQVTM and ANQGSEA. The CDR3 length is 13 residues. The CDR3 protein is CSVPDGDNEKLFF. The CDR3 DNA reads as TGCAGCGTTCCCGACGGGGATAATGAAAAACTGTTTTTT.

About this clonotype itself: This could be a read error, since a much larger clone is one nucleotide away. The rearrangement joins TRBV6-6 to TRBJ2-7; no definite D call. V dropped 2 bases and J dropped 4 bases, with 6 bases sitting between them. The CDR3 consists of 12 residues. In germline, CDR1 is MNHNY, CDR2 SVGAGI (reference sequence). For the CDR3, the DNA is TGTGCCAGCAGTTACGAGAGATACGAGCAGTACTTC. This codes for CASSYERYEQYF.

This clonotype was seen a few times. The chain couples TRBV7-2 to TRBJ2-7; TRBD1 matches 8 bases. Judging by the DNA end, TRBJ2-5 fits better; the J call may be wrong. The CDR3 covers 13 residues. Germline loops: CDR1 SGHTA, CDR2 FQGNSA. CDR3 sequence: CASSSGTGRTQYF. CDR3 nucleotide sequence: TGTGCCAGCAGCTCCGGGACAGGACGGACCCAGTACTTC.

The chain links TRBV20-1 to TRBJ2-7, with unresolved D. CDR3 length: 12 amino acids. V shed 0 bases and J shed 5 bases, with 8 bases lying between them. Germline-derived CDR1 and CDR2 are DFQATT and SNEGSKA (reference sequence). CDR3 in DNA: TGCAGTGCTAGAGAGTTCATGGACGAGCAGTACTTC. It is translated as CSAREFMDEQYF.

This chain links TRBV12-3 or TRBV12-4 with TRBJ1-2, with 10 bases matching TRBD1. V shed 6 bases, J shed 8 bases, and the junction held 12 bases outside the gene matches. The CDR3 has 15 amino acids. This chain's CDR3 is CASSLGGQGSAGYTF. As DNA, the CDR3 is TGTGCCAGCAGCTTGGGGGGACAGGGGAGCGCAGGCTACACCTTC.

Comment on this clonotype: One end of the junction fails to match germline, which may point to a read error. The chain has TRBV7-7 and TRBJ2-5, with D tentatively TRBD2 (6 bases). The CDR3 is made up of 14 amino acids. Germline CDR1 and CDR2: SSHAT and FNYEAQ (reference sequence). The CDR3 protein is CASSHSTSWETQYF. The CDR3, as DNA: TGTGCTAGCAGCCACTCCACTAGCTGGGAGACCCAGTACTTC. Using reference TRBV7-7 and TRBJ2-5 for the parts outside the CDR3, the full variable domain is GAGVSQSPRYKVTKRGQDVTLRCDPISSHATLYWYQQALGQGPEFLTYFNYEAQPDKSGLPSDRFSAERPEGSISTLTIQRTEQRDSAMYRCASSHSTSWETQYFGPGTRLLVL.

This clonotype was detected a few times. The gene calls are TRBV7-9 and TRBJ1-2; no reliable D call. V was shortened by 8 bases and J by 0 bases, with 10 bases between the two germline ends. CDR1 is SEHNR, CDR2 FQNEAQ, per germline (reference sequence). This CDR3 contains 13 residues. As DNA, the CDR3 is TGTGCCAGCGGGGTTCAAGCTAACTATGGCTACACCTTC. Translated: CASGVQANYGYTF. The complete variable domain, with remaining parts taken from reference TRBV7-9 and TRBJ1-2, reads DTGVSQNPRHKITKRGQNVTFRCDPISEHNRLYWYRQTLGQGPEFLTYFQNEAQLEKSRLLSDRFSAERPKGSFSTLEIQRTEQGDSAMYLCASGVQANYGYTFGSGTRLTVV.

CDR3 in DNA: TGTGCCAGCAGCCCCAGAGGGACTAGCGGGACCACAGATACGCAGTATTTT. Its translation: CASSPRGTSGTTDTQYF. The chain has TRBV4-2 and TRBJ2-3; 13 bases are shared with TRBD2. This CDR3 comprises 17 residues. From germline, CDR1 is LGHNA and CDR2 YNFKEQ. J lost 2 bases, V lost 4 bases, and 6 bases had no gene match.

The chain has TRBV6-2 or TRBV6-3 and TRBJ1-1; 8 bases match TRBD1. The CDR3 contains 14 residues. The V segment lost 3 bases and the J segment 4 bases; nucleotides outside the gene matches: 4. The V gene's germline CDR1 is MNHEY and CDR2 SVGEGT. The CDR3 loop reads CASSYTQGATEAFF. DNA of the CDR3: TGTGCCAGCAGTTATACCCAGGGGGCCACTGAAGCTTTCTTT.